The 6 T cell receptor delta chains reported below all come from one sample, sequenced in a study of gamma-delta T cells after stem cell transplantation. TCRdb re-called the RT-PCR reads via CATT. The sample yields about 1,600 delta-chain clones, about a fifth seen once. The sample was gamma-delta T cells. These receptor sequences come from a human donor. It is not recorded whose cells these are; they may come from a transplant donor.

In the case of this clone: One base away lies a much larger clone, so this may be a sequencing read error. The chain couples TRDV2 to TRDJ3; the D is unclear. CDR3 length: 18 residues. Germline values: CDR1 GEAIGNYY, CDR2 EKD. The CDR3 region is CASDTVTTPSWDTRQMFF. The CDR3 DNA reads TGTGCCAGTGACACCGTTACTACCCCCTCCTGGGACACCCGACAGATGTTTTTC.

As regards this clone: Just one base apart from a much larger clone, this may be a read error. This same CDR3 is encoded by further DNA sequences in the sample. The V gene is TRDV2, the J gene TRDJ1; the match to TRDD3 covers 7 bases. CDR1 and CDR2 from the germline V gene are GEAIGNYY and EKD. The CDR3 sequence is 16 residues long. The CDR3 DNA is TGTGCCTGTGATCCACTGGGGCCTCCCCTTACCGACAAACTCATCTTT. Translating it yields CACDPLGPPLTDKLIF.

To note about this clone: The protein TCRdb gives is from a much larger clone and does not agree with this DNA's translation at residue 17, likely a read error; the protein shown here comes from the DNA. J is TRDJ1 and V is TRDV2; tentatively, D is TRDD1 (6 bases). CDR3 size: 23 residues. V was pared by 3 bases and J by 3 bases, with 40 bases between. From germline, CDR1 is GEAIGNYY and CDR2 EKD. The CDR3, as DNA: TGTGCCTGTGACCTCGTAGGAGGATATGGGGACCTCGAAATACCCTTAAAATCCGATAAACTCATCTTT. It specifies CACDLVGGYGDLEIPLKSDKLIF.

The chain couples TRDV1 to TRDJ1; 9 bases agree with TRDD3. The CDR3 sequence is 18 residues long. The germline V gene has CDR1 TSWWSYY and CDR2 QGS. V dropped 4 bases and J dropped 0; count of bases not matched to a gene: 12. The CDR3: CALGATGNWGTDTDKLIF. The CDR3 region has the DNA TGTGCTCTTGGGGCCACGGGGAACTGGGGGACTGACACCGATAAACTCATCTTT.

This clone was seen a few times. A far larger clone differs by one base, so this is likely a read error. The sample holds other DNA sequences that translate to the same CDR3. The V and J genes are TRDV2 and TRDJ3; weak D call: TRDD3 (5 bases). V shed 0 bases and J shed 0 bases, with 20 bases lying between them. In germline, CDR1 is GEAIGNYY, CDR2 EKD. The CDR3 spans 21 residues. The CDR3 here is CACDTAGSRGPSSWDTRQMFF. The CDR3 DNA is TGTGCCTGTGACACCGCGGGATCCCGCGGACCGAGCTCCTGGGACACCCGACAGATGTTTTTC.

A remark on this clone: In the same sample, other DNA sequences code for this CDR3. This chain links TRDV2 with TRDJ1; TRDD3 agrees at 9 bases. Per germline, CDR1 GEAIGNYY and CDR2 EKD. The CDR3 is 20 amino acids. V was clipped by 0 bases and J by 0 bases; unmatched bases: 16. This CDR3 reads CACDTLTGGPASSYTDKLIF. The CDR3 DNA reads as TGTGCCTGTGACACCCTGACTGGGGGACCCGCTTCCTCATACACCGATAAACTCATCTTT.